These 31 T cell receptor beta chains were all obtained from the same sample, sequenced in a study of regulatory T cells in long-lasting Graves disease (dated by TCRdb to the early 2020s). The protocol used for the library was multiplex PCR. The sample was run on an Illumina HiSeq 4000. iRepertoire HTBI primers and Arm-PCR amplification of CDR3 regions were used to construct TCR beta libraries. The public sequencing data were trimmed at Q25 with fastp and processed into clonotypes with MiXCR by TCRdb, which kept only in-frame beta chains. Duplicate CDR3 protein sequences are folded into a single record with the most common DNA and genes. This sample gives around 400,000 distinct CDR3 sequences in total; approximately 12% of them show up just once. The ten top clones hold under 20% of the sample. Interpreted using the paper, the time point label stands for: newly diagnosed GD, antithyroid drugs for less than 3 months. For both TCR sequencing and RNA sequencing, RNA was extracted from PBMCs using TRIzol.

These data are also associated with another study on T cells in Graves' hyperthyroidism and ophthalmopathy.

This sample comprised peripheral blood mononuclear cells (PBMCs), obtained at new diagnosis, from a patient treated with antithyroid drugs. Every receptor here comes from a young woman with Graves disease. Donor details come from another sample of the same person, matched by shared clones.

This chain connects TRBV19 to TRBJ2-7; D gene unclear. Germline values: CDR1 LNHDA, CDR2 SQIVND (reference sequence). The CDR3 has 12 amino acids. Trimming took off 6 bases at V and 2 bases at J, with 8 bases between the two ends. The CDR3 DNA is TGTGCCAGTAGCGGGCCGACCTACGAGCAGTACTTC. It is translated as CASSGPTYEQYF.

This clonotype was recorded many times. The chain employs TRBV30 and TRBJ2-3, with 8 positions matching TRBD2. Germline V CDR1 and CDR2: GTSNPN, SVGIG (reference sequence). This CDR3 has 14 amino acids. J lost 5 bases, V lost 5 bases, and 9 bases had no gene match. CDR3 sequence reads: CAWDRGLAKDTQYF. The CDR3 coding sequence is TGTGCCTGGGACCGCGGACTAGCCAAAGATACGCAGTATTTT.

The V call is TRBV10-3, the J call TRBJ2-7; no reliable D call. Deletions cut 2 bases from V and 0 bases from J, with 11 bases between. The CDR3 is 15 amino acids. Germline V lookup: CDR1 ENHRY, CDR2 SYGVKD. The CDR3 reads CAISEPERGSYEQYF. The CDR3 DNA reads as TGTGCCATCAGTGAGCCAGAAAGAGGCTCCTACGAGCAGTACTTC.

This clonotype was recorded at least ten times. This chain links TRBV24-1 with TRBJ2-5; 7 bases align to TRBD2. The CDR3 is 16 residues long. CDR1 and CDR2 (germline): KGHDR, SFDVKD. Germline trimming cut 1 base from V and 5 bases from J; bases unmatched to any gene: 9. The CDR3 region is CATSDFGGGPAETQYF. The CDR3 DNA sequence: TGTGCCACCAGTGATTTTGGGGGAGGGCCGGCGGAGACCCAGTACTTC.

This clonotype was detected many times. The chain joins TRBV28 to TRBJ2-5; 8 bases are a match to TRBD2. Germline CDR1 reads MDHEN; CDR2 reads SYDVKM. The V and J ends lost 8 bases and 5 bases, in that order; junction bases with no gene match: 7. This CDR3 has 13 amino acids. As DNA, the CDR3 is TGTGCCAGCCAGCGGGAGTCTAGCGAGACCCAGTACTTC. Its translation is CASQRESSETQYF.

This clonotype was seen repeatedly, ten times or more. This chain connects TRBV28 to TRBJ2-1; TRBD2 matches 8 bases. This CDR3 spans 17 amino acids. The V segment lost 2 bases and the J segment 8 bases; nucleotides outside the gene matches: 14. Looked up from germline, CDR1 is MDHEN and CDR2 is SYDVKM. CDR3: CASSLGVSGNGLYEQFF. In DNA form, the CDR3 reads TGTGCCAGCAGTTTAGGCGTTAGCGGGAATGGGCTTTATGAGCAGTTCTTC.

This clonotype was counted ten times or more. This sequence joins TRBV9 and TRBJ2-2; D is unclear. The CDR3 has 16 amino acids. Germline CDR1 reads SGDLS; CDR2 reads YYNGEE. V lost 0 bases, J lost 5 bases, and 14 bases lay in between. The CDR3 spells CASSVAPPLTTGELFF. CDR3 nucleotides: TGTGCCAGCAGCGTAGCTCCACCCTTGACTACCGGGGAGCTGTTTTTT.

At least ten counts were recorded for this clonotype. This chain connects TRBV7-2 to TRBJ2-7, with D perhaps matching TRBD1 (6 bases). This CDR3 contains 13 residues. V shed 3 bases and J shed 2 bases, with 8 bases lying between them. Germline CDR1 reads SGHTA; CDR2 reads FQGNSA. The CDR3 is CASSFGTPYEQYF. CDR3 coding DNA: TGTGCCAGCAGCTTCGGGACACCCTACGAGCAGTACTTC.

This clonotype has a count of ten or more. The rearrangement links TRBV12-3 or TRBV12-4 to TRBJ1-5, with D unclear. Trimming removed 5 bases from V and 2 bases from J, with 10 bases in between. This CDR3 is 14 amino acids long. CDR3 sequence: CASSGPAGNQPQHF. In DNA form, the CDR3 reads TGTGCCAGCAGTGGCCCTGCGGGCAATCAGCCCCAGCATTTT.

This clonotype occurred a few times. The V and J genes are TRBV12-3 or TRBV12-4 and TRBJ2-1; D is ambiguous. The CDR3 sequence is 14 residues long. V was pared by 5 bases and J by 3 bases, with 11 bases between. CDR3 coding DNA: TGTGCCAGCAGTCGGTCCTCCCTCTACAATGAGCAGTTCTTC. It codes for CASSRSSLYNEQFF.

This clonotype was counted ten times or more. The chain links TRBV19 to TRBJ2-1; D is unclear. V was trimmed by 3 bases and J by 1 base, leaving 13 bases between them. Germline loops: CDR1 LNHDA, CDR2 SQIVND (reference sequence). This CDR3 is built from 16 residues. CDR3: CASSMGKDGSYNEQFF. In DNA, the CDR3 is TGTGCCAGTAGTATGGGTAAAGACGGGTCCTACAATGAGCAGTTCTTC.

This clonotype was found a few times. A much larger clone lies a single base off, so this may be a read error. This sequence joins TRBV6-1 and TRBJ2-1; 14 positions agree with TRBD2. Per the germline V gene, CDR1 is MNHNS and CDR2 is SASEGT. CDR3 length: 15 amino acids. The CDR3: CASTKGTSGRNEQLF. The CDR3, as DNA: TGTGCCAGCACAAAAGGGACTAGCGGGAGAAATGAGCAGCTCTTC.

At least ten counts were recorded for this clonotype. V is TRBV28 and J is TRBJ2-3; no clear D. The germline V gene has CDR1 MDHEN and CDR2 SYDVKM. The V gene lost 6 bases and the J gene lost 8 bases, with 15 bases spanning the gap. This CDR3 contains 13 residues. Here the CDR3 reads CASRSLGLATQYF. The CDR3 DNA reads as TGTGCCAGCAGATCCCTAGGTTTGGCTACGCAGTATTTT.

This clonotype was seen at least ten times. This rearrangement joins TRBV7-2 to TRBJ2-2; D remains ambiguous. Germline V gene sequence: CDR1 SGHTA, CDR2 FQGNSA. This CDR3 spans 13 amino acids. V was clipped by 6 bases and J by 6 bases, with 11 bases between them. The CDR3 DNA reads as TGTGCCAGCAGAATAACTTGGTCCGGGGAGCTGTTTTTT. Encoded protein: CASRITWSGELFF.

A remark on this clonotype: A much larger clone differs from this one at a single base, so this may be a read error. The V and J genes are TRBV2 and TRBJ2-7, with D tentatively TRBD2 (5 bases). The germline CDR1 and CDR2 sequences are SNHLY and FYNNEI. Trimming stripped 3 bases from V and 2 bases from J, with 14 bases between. CDR3 length equals 15 residues. For the CDR3, the DNA is TGTGCCAGCAGTGATTCACGGGAATTGGCCTACGAGCAGTACTTC. Protein: CASSDSRELAYEQYF.

This clonotype came up many times. The J gene is TRBJ2-1, the V gene TRBV11-2, with 12 bases that match TRBD2. The CDR3 loop spans 17 amino acids. CDR1 SGHAT and CDR2 FQNNGV come from the germline V gene. Trimming at V came to 4 bases and at J to 9 bases, leaving 13 bases not matched to a gene. The CDR3 DNA is TGTGCCAGCAGCTCCCCCTACGGGCTAGCGGGGGGGCCTGAGCAGTTCTTC. Its translation: CASSSPYGLAGGPEQFF.

This clonotype came up many times. V gene TRBV2 combines with J gene TRBJ1-5; TRBD1 matches 7 bases. The germline CDR1 and CDR2 sequences are SNHLY and FYNNEI. With 7 bases clipped from V and 1 base from J, the junction kept 4 bases outside the gene matches. The CDR3 is made up of 14 amino acids. CDR3 sequence: CASIGGESNQPQHF. The CDR3 DNA follows: TGTGCCAGCATAGGGGGCGAGAGCAATCAGCCCCAGCATTTT.

This clonotype was observed at least ten times. The V and J genes are TRBV12-3 or TRBV12-4 and TRBJ1-1, with D tentatively TRBD1 (6 bases). The V and J ends lost 5 bases and 3 bases respectively, with 22 bases between them. CDR3 length: 17 amino acids. CDR3 region: CASSAPGHTFSDTEAFF. CDR3 DNA: TGTGCCAGCAGTGCGCCGGGACACACATTTTCGGACACTGAAGCTTTCTTT.

Of note for this clonotype: This may be a read error: a much more frequent sequence differs by one nucleotide. J is TRBJ2-3 and V is TRBV20-1; 11 positions agree with TRBD2. Germline loops: CDR1 DFQATT, CDR2 SNEGSKA (reference sequence). V was pared by 6 bases and J by 8 bases, with 7 bases of the junction left unmatched. The CDR3 covers 13 residues. The CDR3 is CSASSGGAGTQYF. CDR3 sequence (DNA): TGCAGTGCGAGTAGCGGGGGGGCAGGTACGCAGTATTTT.

In its sample, this clonotype was seen a few times. V is TRBV19 and J is TRBJ2-1; 7 bases map to TRBD1. V lost 5 bases and J lost 8; bases outside the gene matches: 18. Germline V gene data show CDR1 as LNHDA and CDR2 as SQIVND (reference sequence). There are 17 residues in the CDR3. CDR3 DNA sequence: TGTGCCAGTAGTTTCCATCCCGCCTTGGGGACAGACTATGAGCAGTTCTTC. Its translation is CASSFHPALGTDYEQFF.

This clonotype was observed many times. The chain employs TRBV3-1 and TRBJ2-4; D uncertain. V was clipped by 3 bases and J by 0 bases, with 12 bases between them. Germline V gives CDR1 LGHDT, CDR2 YNNKEL (reference sequence). The CDR3 has 16 residues. The CDR3 sequence is CASSQNRVLAKNIQYF. The CDR3 DNA reads as TGTGCCAGCAGCCAGAACCGGGTTCTAGCCAAAAACATTCAGTACTTC.

The sample holds many counts of this clonotype. The rearrangement uses TRBV6-5 and TRBJ1-2; D is uncertain. The CDR3 totals 14 residues. Trimming cost V 0 bases and J 8 bases, with 13 bases left between them. Germline-derived CDR1 and CDR2 are MNHEY and SVGAGI. DNA of the CDR3: TGTGCCAGCAGTTACTCTGACCTCATAGAAGGCTACACCTTC. Encoded protein: CASSYSDLIEGYTF.

This chain connects TRBV7-3 to TRBJ2-5, with TRBD2 as a possible D gene (5 bases). This CDR3 is built from 15 residues. Looked up from germline, CDR1 is SGHTA and CDR2 is FQGTGA. Trimming cost V 5 bases and J 1 base, with 14 bases left between them. The CDR3 sequence: CASSRTRDPQETQYF. CDR3 bases: TGTGCCAGCAGCCGGACGAGGGATCCCCAAGAGACCCAGTACTTC.

The genes are TRBV6-2 or TRBV6-3 and TRBJ2-6; D ambiguous. CDR1 MNHEY and CDR2 SVGEGT come from the germline V gene. The CDR3 spans 20 residues. V was cut by 8 bases and J by 0 bases, with 26 bases left in between. Written as DNA, the CDR3 is TGTGCCAGCTTAACGTCCCCGCTACGGGCAGCTACCTCTGGGGCCAACGTCCTGACTTTC. Translated: CASLTSPLRAATSGANVLTF.

This clonotype has just a few counts. This rearrangement joins TRBV7-2 to TRBJ1-3; D is uncertain. The CDR3 totals 18 residues. In germline, CDR1 is SGHTA, CDR2 FQGNSA. V was shortened by 5 bases and J by 0 bases, with 20 bases between the two germline ends. This chain's CDR3 is CASSRLGGYHHSGNTIYF. DNA of the CDR3: TGTGCCAGCAGCCGACTCGGAGGGTATCACCACTCTGGAAACACCATATATTTT.

This clonotype was observed at least ten times. J is TRBJ2-7 and V is TRBV28, with D maybe TRBD1 (6 bases). In germline, CDR1 is MDHEN, CDR2 SYDVKM. The CDR3 runs 16 residues. V dropped 6 bases and J dropped 0 bases, with 18 bases sitting between them. DNA for the CDR3: TGTGCCAGCAGCCCTCAGGGGACACCCGACTCCTACGAGCAGTACTTC. This codes for CASSPQGTPDSYEQYF.

This clonotype was observed a few times. The rearrangement links TRBV9 to TRBJ2-2; 7 nucleotides line up with TRBD2. With 1 base clipped from V and 1 base from J, the junction kept 7 bases outside the gene matches. Germline V gene lookup returns CDR1 SGDLS and CDR2 YYNGEE. This CDR3 has 17 amino acids. DNA of the CDR3: TGTGCCAGCAGCGTAAAACGGGGGGAGGGGAACACCGGGGAGCTGTTTTTT. Translated: CASSVKRGEGNTGELFF.

The sample holds many counts of this clonotype. This sequence joins TRBV28 and TRBJ1-5; D possibly corresponds to TRBD1 (5 bases). This CDR3 comprises 15 residues. Trimming took off 5 bases at V and 7 bases at J, with 18 bases between the two ends. CDR1 and CDR2 (germline): MDHEN, SYDVKM. The CDR3 is CASSGIQGRGQPQHF. In DNA, the CDR3 is TGTGCCAGCAGTGGAATTCAGGGACGAGGGCAGCCCCAGCATTTT.

This clonotype was counted many times. CDR3 nucleotide sequence: TGTGCCAGCAGTTACTTCTCCGGGGGCGGCCCAGATACGCAGTATTTT. Translated, it gives CASSYFSGGGPDTQYF. The rearrangement uses TRBV6-2 or TRBV6-3 and TRBJ2-3, with D possibly being TRBD1 or TRBD2 (6 bases each). Trimming shortened V by 1 base and J by 4 bases, and 15 bases separated the two germline ends. Germline CDR1 MNHEY, CDR2 SVGEGT. This CDR3 has 16 amino acids.

This clonotype was recorded many times. This chain uses TRBV2 with TRBJ2-2; D not resolved. Germline-derived CDR1 and CDR2 are SNHLY and FYNNEI. The V end lost 2 bases, the J end lost 7 bases, and 11 bases lay between the germline ends. This CDR3 comprises 14 residues. The CDR3 sequence: CASSEKRFNGELFF. CDR3 nucleotides: TGTGCCAGCAGTGAAAAGCGATTCAACGGGGAGCTGTTTTTT.

The sample holds one count of this clonotype. V usage is TRBV10-2 and J usage is TRBJ1-1; D is perhaps TRBD1 (5 bases). V was clipped by 0 bases and J by 7 bases, with 21 bases between them. There are 17 residues in the CDR3. The germline V gene encodes CDR1 WSHSY and CDR2 SAAADI. The CDR3 loop is CASSESGVSAVAGEAFF. CDR3 nucleotide sequence: TGCGCCAGCAGTGAGTCAGGGGTGAGCGCCGTCGCGGGTGAAGCTTTCTTT.